The 16 T cell receptor beta chains below all came from one sample that was sequenced in a study of cytomegalovirus exposure and HLA in healthy donors. With 60 Vbeta and 13 Jbeta primers, the PCR was carried out. TCRdb's copy holds only in-frame clones and misses some; the assay was immunoSEQ multiplex PCR. The table lists 110,000 to 150,000 clones, more than 80% of them singletons, with about 4.3% in the top ten. Sequences were obtained from PBMCs. The receptor set was obtained from a woman in her forties in good health and CMV-seropositive.

This chain joins TRBV19 and TRBJ1-5; 9 nucleotides line up with TRBD1. The CDR3 sequence is 15 residues long. With V trimmed by 5 bases and J by 6 bases, 8 bases remained unmatched. CDR1 LNHDA and CDR2 SQIVND come from the germline V gene (reference sequence). CDR3: CASSPGTGNPQPQHF. In nucleotides, the CDR3 is TGTGCCAGTAGTCCCGGGACAGGGAACCCTCAGCCCCAGCATTTT.

V usage is TRBV30 and J usage is TRBJ2-3, with D possibly being TRBD2 (6 bases). The V end lost 0 bases, the J end lost 1 base, and 20 bases lay between the germline ends. Germline-derived CDR1 and CDR2 are GTSNPN and SVGIG (reference sequence). The CDR3 contains 18 residues. In nucleotides, the CDR3 is TGTGCCTGGAGTGTATTCCGCCGAACTAGCCATGGCACAGATACGCAGTATTTT. As protein: CAWSVFRRTSHGTDTQYF.

The chain employs TRBV7-2 and TRBJ1-2; 7 bases line up with TRBD1. Germline values: CDR1 SGHTA, CDR2 FQGNSA. The CDR3 sequence is 14 residues long. J was trimmed by 1 base and V by 6 bases; bases with no gene match: 5. The CDR3 protein is CASRLGGSNYGYTF. The CDR3 DNA reads as TGTGCCAGCAGACTAGGGGGCAGTAACTATGGCTACACCTTC.

The chain uses TRBV9 and TRBJ1-1; possible D gene TRBD1, 5 bases. V was clipped by 4 bases and J by 11 bases, with 15 bases between them. The length of the CDR3 is 12 residues. Germline-derived CDR1 and CDR2 are SGDLS and YYNGEE. DNA of the CDR3: TGTGCCAGCAGCCGGGGGTGGGAGGCCGCTTTCTTT. Amino acids: CASSRGWEAAFF.

The rearrangement joins TRBV2 to TRBJ2-1; 12 positions match TRBD2. Germline V gives CDR1 SNHLY, CDR2 FYNNEI. There are 15 residues in the CDR3. V trimming: 2 bases; J trimming: 7 bases; junction bases outside the gene matches: 3. The DNA for the CDR3 is TGTGCCAGCAGTGAACTAGCGGGGGGGCCAAATGAGCAGTTCTTC. Protein product: CASSELAGGPNEQFF.

This clone was seen a few times. V is TRBV6-5 and J is TRBJ2-7, with a possible D match to TRBD2 (5 bases). CDR1 and CDR2 (germline): MNHEY, SVGAGI. There are 12 residues in the CDR3. V gave up 6 bases and J gave up 5 bases, with 11 bases separating them. The chain's CDR3 is CASSEGNDEQYF. CDR3 nucleotides: TGTGCCAGCAGCGAGGGAAACGACGAGCAGTACTTC.

This clone was counted between two and nine times. The chain combines TRBV2 with TRBJ1-2, with unresolved D. The CDR3 loop spans 14 amino acids. With 5 bases removed from V and 8 bases from J, the gap between germline ends came to 18 bases. In germline, CDR1 is SNHLY, CDR2 FYNNEI. This chain's CDR3 is CASSRTAGNLGYTF. CDR3 bases: TGTGCCAGCAGTCGGACCGCCGGGAATTTGGGCTACACCTTC.

This clone was observed a single time. The V gene is TRBV11-3, the J gene TRBJ2-3, with 7 bases identical to TRBD2. Germline lookup yields CDR1 SGHNT and CDR2 YENEEA. With 3 bases clipped from V and 2 bases from J, the junction kept 2 bases outside the gene matches. This CDR3 is built from 14 residues. CDR3 bases: TGTGCCAGCAGCTTGACTAGCAACACAGATACGCAGTATTTT. Translated: CASSLTSNTDTQYF.

The chain links TRBV7-2 to TRBJ2-5, with TRBD2 identical over 7 bases. This CDR3 is built from 13 residues. J was trimmed by 11 bases and V by 1 base; bases with no gene match: 7. CDR1 and CDR2 (germline): SGHTA, FQGNSA. The CDR3 nucleotides are TGTGCCAGCAGCTTAGACCCCGGGCGGGAGCAGTACTTC. Translation gives CASSLDPGREQYF.

The chain joins TRBV18 to TRBJ2-7, with D perhaps matching TRBD2 (6 bases). The V end lost 1 base, the J end lost 1 base, and 20 bases lay between the germline ends. CDR3 length: 18 amino acids. Germline V gene lookup returns CDR1 KGHSH and CDR2 LQKENI. CDR3 DNA sequence: TGTGCCAGCTCACCACTGGGGGGTGTGGGGACGGTTTCCTACGAGCAGTACTTC. As protein: CASSPLGGVGTVSYEQYF. The whole variable domain, filled in from reference TRBV18 and TRBJ2-7, reads NAGVMQNPRHLVRRRGQEARLRCSPMKGHSHVYWYRQLPEEGLKFMVYLQKENIIDESGMPKERFSAEFPKEGPSILRIQQVVRGDSAAYFCASSPLGGVGTVSYEQYFGPGTRLTVT.

The genes are TRBV19 and TRBJ2-1; D perhaps matches TRBD1 (5 bases). Trimming shortened V by 3 bases and J by 7 bases, and 10 bases separated the two germline ends. CDR1 and CDR2 from the germline V gene are LNHDA and SQIVND (reference sequence). The CDR3 runs to 13 residues. Here the CDR3 reads CASSIQGTNEQFF. CDR3 sequence (DNA): TGTGCCAGTAGTATCCAGGGAACAAATGAGCAGTTCTTC.

The chain recombines TRBV28 with TRBJ1-1; D remains ambiguous. The germline gives CDR1 MDHEN, CDR2 SYDVKM. The CDR3 totals 16 residues. The ends were cut back, 7 bases at V and 0 bases at J, with 18 bases in the middle. CDR3 sequence: CASNVNPKTMNTEAFF. CDR3 DNA sequence: TGTGCCAGCAACGTAAACCCCAAGACTATGAACACTGAAGCTTTCTTT.

J is TRBJ1-5 and V is TRBV2; D not resolved. Trimming took off 8 bases at V and 10 bases at J, with 15 bases between the two ends. CDR1 is SNHLY, CDR2 FYNNEI, per germline. CDR3 length: 12 residues. The CDR3 nucleotides read TGTGCCAGCGGGGATGACGAGGGTCCCCAGCATTTT. This gives the protein CASGDDEGPQHF.

The chain combines TRBV2 with TRBJ2-2, with 15 bases that match TRBD2. With V trimmed by 3 bases and J by 7 bases, 3 bases remained unmatched. The germline V gene encodes CDR1 SNHLY and CDR2 FYNNEI. The CDR3 runs to 16 residues. The CDR3 bases are TGTGCCAGCAGTGACGGACTAGCGGGAGGGGTCGGGGAGCTGTTTTTT. Amino acids: CASSDGLAGGVGELFF.

The chain couples TRBV9 to TRBJ2-3; possibly TRBD2 for D (5 bases). The CDR3 spans 12 residues. Trimming took 0 bases from V and 7 from J, leaving 6 bases between them. Germline lookup yields CDR1 SGDLS and CDR2 YYNGEE. For the CDR3, the DNA is TGTGCCAGCAGCGTAGGAGGGAATACGCAGTATTTT. Translated: CASSVGGNTQYF.

This rearrangement joins TRBV5-1 to TRBJ1-1, with TRBD1 as a possible D gene (5 bases). The CDR3 extends over 15 amino acids. CDR1 SGHRS and CDR2 YFSETQ come from the germline V gene. With 4 bases removed from V and 3 bases from J, the gap between germline ends came to 16 bases. The DNA of the CDR3 is TGCGCCAGCAGCCAAAATACAGGAGGGGACACTGAAGCTTTCTTT. Amino acid sequence: CASSQNTGGDTEAFF.